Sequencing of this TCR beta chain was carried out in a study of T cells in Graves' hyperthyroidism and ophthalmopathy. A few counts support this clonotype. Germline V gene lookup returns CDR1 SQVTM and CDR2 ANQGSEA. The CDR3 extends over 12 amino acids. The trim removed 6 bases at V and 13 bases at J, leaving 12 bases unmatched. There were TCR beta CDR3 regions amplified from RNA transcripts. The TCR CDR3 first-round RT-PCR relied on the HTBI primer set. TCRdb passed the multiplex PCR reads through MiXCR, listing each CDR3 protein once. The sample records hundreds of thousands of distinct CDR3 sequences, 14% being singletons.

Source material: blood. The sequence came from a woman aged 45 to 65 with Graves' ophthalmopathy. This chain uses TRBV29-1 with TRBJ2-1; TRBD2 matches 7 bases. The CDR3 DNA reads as TGCAGCGTGGCGGGAGACCCCTCACACCAGTTCTTC. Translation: CSVAGDPSHQFF.